The sequence of this T cell receptor beta chain was determined in a study of T-cell memory formation after mild COVID-19. TCRdb re-called the 5' RACE reads through MiXCR, storing one row per CDR3 protein. The table includes about 620,000 distinct CDR3 sequences, roughly 18% detected once. The length of the CDR3 is 17 residues. The ends were cut back, 0 bases at V and 0 bases at J, with 11 bases in the middle. The V gene's germline CDR1 is MNHEY and CDR2 SVGAGI. Sequenced: PBMCs or a T cell subset sorted from them (not recorded which). This TCR was recovered from an adult woman who had mild COVID-19 (a few samples of this study predate the infection). Cell type and time point are not known. V gene TRBV6-5 combines with J gene TRBJ1-4; D gene ambiguous. CDR3 DNA sequence: TGTGCCAGCAGTTACTCGTATACTACCGCAACTAATGAAAAACTGTTTTTT. It encodes CASSYSYTTATNEKLFF.